The rows below give T cell receptor beta chains drawn from one sample of a study of blood T cell repertoires in COVID-19. Using immunoSEQ multiplex PCR, the repertoire was profiled, and TCRdb retains in-frame clones only, with some absent. The sample shows 120,000 to 150,000 clones, around 89% of them seen only once. Source material: PBMCs or T cells enriched from blood (not recorded which). These receptors were obtained from a woman aged 30 to 39 with acute COVID-19. Each CDR3 is given with its conserved first and last residue. The order of the fields is D gene, V gene, J gene, clone size, CDR3 DNA, CDR3 protein. The D gene is left open where the match is weak. The size field is filled for only some rows; it gives once, few, many or a size class.

.	TRBV29-1	TRBJ2-5	.	TGCAGCGTTGTCGGACAGCAAGAGACCCAGTACTTC	CSVVGQQETQYF
TRBD2	TRBV10-3	TRBJ2-1	once	TGTGCCATACGAGGACTAGCGGGAGGACTCTCCTACAATGAGCAGTTCTTC	CAIRGLAGGLSYNEQFF
TRBD2	TRBV30	TRBJ2-1	.	TGTGCCTGGAGTCTCGGGGGGTACCAACGGGGTGAGCAGTTCTTC	CAWSLGGYQRGEQFF
.	TRBV6-2/TRBV6-3	TRBJ2-5	once	TGTGCCAGCAGCCAACTCGGGACCCAGTACTTC	CASSQLGTQYF
TRBD2	TRBV7-3	TRBJ2-5	.	TGTGCCAGCAGCACCTTCGCTGGGGAGGGAGAGACCCAGTACTTC	CASSTFAGEGETQYF
.	TRBV6-5	TRBJ1-2	.	TGTGCCAGCAGTCTCGGGAACTATGGCTACACCTTC	CASSLGNYGYTF
TRBD2	TRBV27	TRBJ2-1	.	TGTGCCAGCAGTCCGGGACTACAGAGCTCCTACAATGAGCAGTTCTTC	CASSPGLQSSYNEQFF
.	TRBV19	TRBJ1-6	.	TGTGCCAGTAGTACCGAAACAGGGTTCGGTCCACCCCTCCACTTT	CASSTETGFGPPLHF
.	TRBV7-2	TRBJ2-7	.	TGTGCCAGCAGCACTCCCGGGACTTCCTACGAGCAGTACTTC	CASSTPGTSYEQYF
.	TRBV7-9	TRBJ1-1	.	TGTGCCAGCAGCTTCTCCGGGGTTGGGACTGAAGCTTTCTTT	CASSFSGVGTEAFF
TRBD2	TRBV5-4	TRBJ2-1	.	TGTGCCAGCAGCTTCGGTGCGGGAGTAGAGCAGTTCTTC	CASSFGAGVEQFF
.	TRBV30	TRBJ1-1	.	TGTGCCCAACAGATGGGGGGAGATACTGAAGCTTTCTTT	CAQQMGGDTEAFF
.	TRBV24-1	TRBJ1-1	.	TGTGCCACCAGTGACCCAGGGGATGGGAACACTGAAGCTTTCTTT	CATSDPGDGNTEAFF
TRBD2	TRBV28	TRBJ2-1	.	TGTGCCAGCAGTTCCAATAGCGGGAGGGCCTACAATGAGCAGTTCTTC	CASSSNSGRAYNEQFF
TRBD1	TRBV5-1	TRBJ1-5	.	TGCGCCAGCAGCTTGGACGGACAGGATAGCAATCAGCCCCAGCATTTT	CASSLDGQDSNQPQHF
TRBD2	TRBV7-2	TRBJ2-5	.	TGTGCCAGCAGCTTAGTAGCGGGAGCAAGGGAGACCCAGTACTTC	CASSLVAGARETQYF
.	TRBV7-8	TRBJ2-5	.	TGTGCCAGCAGCTTGGATGAAGCGAGGGAGACCCAGTACTTC	CASSLDEARETQYF
.	TRBV6-4	TRBJ1-6	.	TGTGCCAGCAGTGCTGGGGGCGGCTCCTATAATTCACCCCTCCACTTT	CASSAGGGSYNSPLHF
.	TRBV6-5	TRBJ2-7	once	TGTGCCAGCAGTTACTCAATTGGCAGGGTAGGCTACGAGCAGTACTTC	CASSYSIGRVGYEQYF
.	TRBV19	TRBJ1-1	few	TGTGCCAGTAGTCCTTTGAGGGCCGATTCGGTACGAGCTTTCTTT	CASSPLRADSVRAFF
TRBD1	TRBV5-4	TRBJ2-1	.	TGTGCCAGCAGCTTGGTAGGGGGACAGCCCTTCAATGAGCAGTTCTTC	CASSLVGGQPFNEQFF
.	TRBV27	TRBJ1-1	.	TGTGCCAGCAGTTTAATTTATGAGGATGAAGCTTTCTTT	CASSLIYEDEAFF
TRBD2	TRBV7-9	TRBJ2-1	.	TGTGCCAGCAGCTTATCCACTAGCGGGAGTTTTGAGCAGTTCTTC	CASSLSTSGSFEQFF
TRBD2	TRBV5-1	TRBJ2-1	.	TGCGCCAGCAGCCTTGGACTAGCGGGCTACAATGAGCAGTTCTTC	CASSLGLAGYNEQFF
.	TRBV6-1	TRBJ2-7	.	TGTGCCAGCAGTGAAACGGACAGCGAATTCTACGAGCAGTACTTC	CASSETDSEFYEQYF
TRBD2	TRBV5-1	TRBJ2-1	.	TGCGCCAGCAGCTTGACCCTAGCGGGAGGGCCCAATGAGCAGTTCTTC	CASSLTLAGGPNEQFF
.	TRBV5-4	TRBJ1-3	.	TGTGCCAGCAGCTTACAGGGTCGTAGCTCTGGAAACACCATATATTTT	CASSLQGRSSGNTIYF
TRBD1	TRBV7-2	TRBJ1-1	.	TGTGCCAGCAGCTTCGACAGGGGGAACACTGAAGCTTTCTTT	CASSFDRGNTEAFF
TRBD2	TRBV5-1	TRBJ2-1	.	TGCGCCAGCAGCTTGGGGCCTAGCGGGAGGGCTTCTTATGAGCAGTTCTTC	CASSLGPSGRASYEQFF
.	TRBV18	TRBJ2-3	.	TGTGCCAGCTCACCCATCACAGATACGCAGTATTTT	CASSPITDTQYF
TRBD1	TRBV19	TRBJ1-1	.	TGTGCCAGTACAGACCCGGGACAGGGGACTGAAGCTTTCTTT	CASTDPGQGTEAFF
.	TRBV28	TRBJ1-2	.	TGTGCCAGCAGTTTAACAGGGCTGGACTATGGCTACACCTTC	CASSLTGLDYGYTF
.	TRBV18	TRBJ1-4	.	TGTGCCAGCTCACGGGTACAGGGTCCGGATGAAAAACTGTTTTTT	CASSRVQGPDEKLFF
TRBD2	TRBV24-1	TRBJ2-3	.	TGTGCCACCAGTGATTCTCTGGTAGCGGGAGCATCAGATACGCAGTATTTT	CATSDSLVAGASDTQYF
.	TRBV27	TRBJ2-1	.	TGTGCCAGCAGTTCCGTCCCCCCCGTTTACAATGAGCAGTTCTTC	CASSSVPPVYNEQFF